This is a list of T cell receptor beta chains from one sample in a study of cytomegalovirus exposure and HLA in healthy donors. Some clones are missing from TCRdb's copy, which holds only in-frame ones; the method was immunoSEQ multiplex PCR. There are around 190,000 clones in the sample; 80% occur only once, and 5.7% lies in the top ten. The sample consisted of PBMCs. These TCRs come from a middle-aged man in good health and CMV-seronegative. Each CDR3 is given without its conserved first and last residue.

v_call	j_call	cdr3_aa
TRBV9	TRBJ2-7	ASSLQGEPYEQY
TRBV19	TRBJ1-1	ASSIEQGTEAF
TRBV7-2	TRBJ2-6	ASSIQELSSGANVLT
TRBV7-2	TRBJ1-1	ASSGTGGYTEAF
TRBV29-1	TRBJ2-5	SVIPSGGETQY
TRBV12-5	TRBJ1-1	ASAPGTGGGAEAF
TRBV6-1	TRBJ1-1	ASSDGGSFTEAF
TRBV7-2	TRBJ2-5	ASSLEAGETQY
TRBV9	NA	ASSPLSGTGVEQY
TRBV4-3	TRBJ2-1	ASSQLVRETDNEQF
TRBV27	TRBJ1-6	ASSYEGAGSPLH
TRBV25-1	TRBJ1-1	ASSPGVSTEAF
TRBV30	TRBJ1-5	AWSMRSNQPQH
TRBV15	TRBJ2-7	ATSRARDRGVEQY
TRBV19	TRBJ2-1	ASTITSEPYDEQF
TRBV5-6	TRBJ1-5	ASSKTVAPPQH
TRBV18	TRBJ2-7	ASSPFGGSYEQY
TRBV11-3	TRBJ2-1	ASSLGSSYNEQF
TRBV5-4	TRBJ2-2	ASSWGHQNTGELF
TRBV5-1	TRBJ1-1	ASSLREGTEAF